This is a list of T cell receptor beta chains from one sample in a study of T cells after yellow fever vaccination. Each CDR3 protein gets one entry after TCRdb re-called the 5' RACE reads with MiXCR. The table lists roughly 79,000 distinct CDR3 sequences, roughly 7% of them singletons, with approximately 31% in the top ten. Sample: CD8+ T cells sorted from PBMCs, taken 9 to 11 days after the first yellow fever vaccination. Source of these receptors: a man aged 18 to 30 who received the YFV17D yellow fever vaccine. The CDR3 runs from the conserved cysteine through the conserved F or W. A D gene is named only where the DNA matches it firmly. Clone sizes are given selectively: once, few, many, or a class where the clone is expanded.

CDR3nt: TGTGCCAGCAGCCCAGTACCGGGACAGGGAACAGATACGCAGTATTTT
CDR3aa: CASSPVPGQGTDTQYF
j_gene: TRBJ2-3
v_gene: TRBV7-6
len: 16
abundance: NA
d_gene: TRBD1

CDR3nt: TGCGCCAGCAGCCCCTTGGGGACAGGGGGCGCTGGGGCCAACGTCCTGACTTTC
CDR3aa: CASSPLGTGGAGANVLTF
j_gene: TRBJ2-6
v_gene: TRBV4-1
len: 18
abundance: NA
d_gene: TRBD1

CDR3nt: TGTGCCATCAGTGAGTTGGGCGAGCGACTAGCGGAAGAGACCCAGTACTTC
CDR3aa: CAISELGERLAEETQYF
j_gene: TRBJ2-5
v_gene: TRBV10-3
len: 17
abundance: many
d_gene: TRBD2

CDR3nt: TGTGCCAGCAGCTTAGGACGGCCGATGGGGAATCAGCCCCAGCATTTT
CDR3aa: CASSLGRPMGNQPQHF
j_gene: TRBJ1-5
v_gene: TRBV7-6
len: 16
abundance: many
d_gene: NA

CDR3nt: TGTGCCAGCAGCTCACGGACTAGCGGGAGAAATGAGCAGTTCTTC
CDR3aa: CASSSRTSGRNEQFF
j_gene: TRBJ2-1
v_gene: TRBV4-2
len: 15
abundance: many
d_gene: TRBD2

CDR3nt: TGTGCCAGCAGCGTAGGACTCTTGCCGGGAGAGACCCAGTACTTC
CDR3aa: CASSVGLLPGETQYF
j_gene: TRBJ2-5
v_gene: TRBV9
len: 15
abundance: many
d_gene: NA

CDR3nt: TGTGCCAGCACCCCCCCGGCGGGGTTGGCCTACAATGAGCAGTTCTTC
CDR3aa: CASTPPAGLAYNEQFF
j_gene: TRBJ2-1
v_gene: TRBV7-2
len: 16
abundance: many
d_gene: NA

CDR3nt: TGCGCCAGCAGCCAAGATCGGGGGTTCATAGGGACAGGGTATGGCTACACCTTC
CDR3aa: CASSQDRGFIGTGYGYTF
j_gene: TRBJ1-2
v_gene: TRBV4-3
len: 18
abundance: many
d_gene: TRBD1

CDR3nt: TGTGCCAGTAATACCCGGACAGGACGAGATGGTATCGACTATGGCTACACCTTC
CDR3aa: CASNTRTGRDGIDYGYTF
j_gene: TRBJ1-2
v_gene: TRBV19
len: 18
abundance: many
d_gene: TRBD1

CDR3nt: TGCAGTGATGGGAGTCCGGGACAGGGATTAACTGAAGCTTTCTTT
CDR3aa: CSDGSPGQGLTEAFF
j_gene: TRBJ1-1
v_gene: TRBV20-1
len: 15
abundance: NA
d_gene: TRBD1

CDR3nt: TGTGCCACCAGTGGCGGGGGTTGGTCCACAGATACGCAGTATTTT
CDR3aa: CATSGGGWSTDTQYF
j_gene: TRBJ2-3
v_gene: TRBV24-1
len: 15
abundance: NA
d_gene: TRBD2

CDR3nt: TGCAGTGCTCCTCCGGGACAGGGGCTTAACTATGGCTACACCTTC
CDR3aa: CSAPPGQGLNYGYTF
j_gene: TRBJ1-2
v_gene: TRBV20-1
len: 15
abundance: many
d_gene: TRBD1

CDR3nt: TGCAGTGCTGAGACTAGCGGGGGGGCGGAGACCCAGTACTTC
CDR3aa: CSAETSGGAETQYF
j_gene: TRBJ2-5
v_gene: TRBV20-1
len: 14
abundance: many
d_gene: TRBD2

CDR3nt: TGCGCCAGCAGCCAAGGGGTAGGGATGAATTCACCCCTCCACTTT
CDR3aa: CASSQGVGMNSPLHF
j_gene: TRBJ1-6
v_gene: TRBV4-3
len: 15
abundance: NA
d_gene: NA

CDR3nt: TGTGCCAGCAGCCATGGGACTAGCGGGGGCCTGGTCGATGAGCAGTTCTTC
CDR3aa: CASSHGTSGGLVDEQFF
j_gene: TRBJ2-1
v_gene: TRBV7-9
len: 17
abundance: few
d_gene: TRBD2

CDR3nt: TGTGCCAGCAGCCAAGACGAGAATTCACCCCTCCACTTT
CDR3aa: CASSQDENSPLHF
j_gene: TRBJ1-6
v_gene: TRBV4-2
len: 13
abundance: few
d_gene: NA

CDR3nt: TGCGCCAGCAGCCAAGATTGGGCGGGGGCGTACAATGAGCAGTTCTTC
CDR3aa: CASSQDWAGAYNEQFF
j_gene: TRBJ2-1
v_gene: TRBV4-3
len: 16
abundance: many
d_gene: NA

CDR3nt: TGTGCCAGCAGTGTAATAGGACAGCCCTACGAGCAGTACTTC
CDR3aa: CASSVIGQPYEQYF
j_gene: TRBJ2-7
v_gene: TRBV12-3/TRBV12-4
len: 14
abundance: NA
d_gene: NA

CDR3nt: TGTGCCAGCAGCACTACCTCCGGGACTACGGAGGTCGCGGAGACCCAGTACTTC
CDR3aa: CASSTTSGTTEVAETQYF
j_gene: TRBJ2-5
v_gene: TRBV7-9
len: 18
abundance: many
d_gene: TRBD2

CDR3nt: TGTGCCAGCAGTTACCCGGACTGGGGAGAGGCGGATACGCAGTATTTT
CDR3aa: CASSYPDWGEADTQYF
j_gene: TRBJ2-3
v_gene: TRBV6-5
len: 16
abundance: few
d_gene: NA

CDR3nt: TGTGCCAGCAGTGACTCGGAAGTCACAGATACGCAGTATTTT
CDR3aa: CASSDSEVTDTQYF
j_gene: TRBJ2-3
v_gene: TRBV6-4
len: 14
abundance: many
d_gene: NA

CDR3nt: TGTGCCAGCAGTTTCCCGGGGAGCCACGGGGAGCTGTTTTTT
CDR3aa: CASSFPGSHGELFF
j_gene: TRBJ2-2
v_gene: TRBV12-3/TRBV12-4
len: 14
abundance: many
d_gene: NA

CDR3nt: TGTGCCACCCCAGCGGGGGGCCGCACTAGCTCCTACAATGAGCAGTTCTTC
CDR3aa: CATPAGGRTSSYNEQFF
j_gene: TRBJ2-1
v_gene: TRBV7-9
len: 17
abundance: many
d_gene: TRBD2

CDR3nt: TGTGCCAGCAGCCGAGGGGACGGATTTATAGCTGAAGCTTTCTTT
CDR3aa: CASSRGDGFIAEAFF
j_gene: TRBJ1-1
v_gene: TRBV9
len: 15
abundance: many
d_gene: NA

CDR3nt: TGCAGCGTCCGGACGGACTATGGCTACACCTTC
CDR3aa: CSVRTDYGYTF
j_gene: TRBJ1-2
v_gene: TRBV29-1
len: 11
abundance: NA
d_gene: NA

CDR3nt: TGCAGTGCTAGAGCCGGGACGGCCTTCTTCACTGAAGCTTTCTTT
CDR3aa: CSARAGTAFFTEAFF
j_gene: TRBJ1-1
v_gene: TRBV20-1
len: 15
abundance: many
d_gene: NA

CDR3nt: TGTGCCAGTAGGAAGAGACTTAGCGGGGGGACCGGGGAGCTGTTTTTT
CDR3aa: CASRKRLSGGTGELFF
j_gene: TRBJ2-2
v_gene: TRBV19
len: 16
abundance: few
d_gene: TRBD2

CDR3nt: TGTGCCAGCAGCGTATTCGGGACTAAAGGGGAGACCCAGTACTTC
CDR3aa: CASSVFGTKGETQYF
j_gene: TRBJ2-5
v_gene: TRBV9
len: 15
abundance: few
d_gene: TRBD2

CDR3nt: TGTGCCACCCTGAGGGGGTGGAACACTGAAGCTTTCTTT
CDR3aa: CATLRGWNTEAFF
j_gene: TRBJ1-1
v_gene: TRBV12-3/TRBV12-4
len: 13
abundance: NA
d_gene: NA

CDR3nt: TGCGCCAGCAGACCCCGGGACACTTACGAGCAGTACTTC
CDR3aa: CASRPRDTYEQYF
j_gene: TRBJ2-7
v_gene: TRBV5-1
len: 13
abundance: many
d_gene: NA

CDR3nt: TGTGCCAGCAGCGGCGACGGCTACAATGAGCAGTTCTTC
CDR3aa: CASSGDGYNEQFF
j_gene: TRBJ2-1
v_gene: TRBV11-2
len: 13
abundance: NA
d_gene: NA

CDR3nt: TGTGCCAGCAGCCCCCCGTGGGACAATGAGCAGTTCTTC
CDR3aa: CASSPPWDNEQFF
j_gene: TRBJ2-1
v_gene: TRBV6-2/TRBV6-3
len: 13
abundance: many
d_gene: NA

CDR3nt: TGTGCCAGCAGTGAAGGCGGGGGGGCCGCAGATACGCAGTATTTT
CDR3aa: CASSEGGGAADTQYF
j_gene: TRBJ2-3
v_gene: TRBV6-4
len: 15
abundance: NA
d_gene: TRBD2